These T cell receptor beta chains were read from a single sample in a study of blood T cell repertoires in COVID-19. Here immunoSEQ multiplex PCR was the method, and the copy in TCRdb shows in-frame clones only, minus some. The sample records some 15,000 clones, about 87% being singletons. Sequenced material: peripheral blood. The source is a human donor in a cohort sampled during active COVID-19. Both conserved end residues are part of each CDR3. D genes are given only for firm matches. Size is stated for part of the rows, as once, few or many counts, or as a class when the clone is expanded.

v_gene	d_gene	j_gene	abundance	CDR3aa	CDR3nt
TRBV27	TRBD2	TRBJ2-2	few	CASSRDRGLAGVRTGELFF	TGTGCCAGCAGCCGGGACAGAGGACTAGCGGGAGTTCGGACCGGGGAGCTGTTTTTT
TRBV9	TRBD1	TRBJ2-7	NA	CASSVAYRGSEQYF	TGTGCCAGCAGCGTAGCTTACAGGGGGAGCGAGCAGTACTTC
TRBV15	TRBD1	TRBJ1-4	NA	CATSKDRGIGNEKLFF	TGTGCCACCAGTAAGGACAGGGGCATCGGGAATGAAAAACTGTTTTTT
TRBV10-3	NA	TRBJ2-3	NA	CAISDDRITDTQYF	TGTGCCATCAGTGACGACAGAATCACAGATACGCAGTATTTT
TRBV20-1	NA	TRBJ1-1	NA	CMGTLNTEAFF	TGCATGGGGACATTGAACACTGAAGCTTTCTTT
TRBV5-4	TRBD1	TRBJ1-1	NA	CASSARQGAYTEAFF	TGTGCCAGCAGCGCCCGGCAGGGGGCCTACACTGAAGCTTTCTTT
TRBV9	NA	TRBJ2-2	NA	CASSVRAGLTVGELFF	TGTGCCAGCAGCGTCCGGGCGGGACTGACAGTCGGGGAGCTGTTTTTT
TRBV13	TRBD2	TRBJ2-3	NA	CASSGLAGAVSTDTQYF	TGTGCCAGCAGCGGACTAGCGGGAGCGGTGAGCACAGATACGCAGTATTTT
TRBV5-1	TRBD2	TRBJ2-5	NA	CASSLGTGSGSLLETQYF	TGCGCCAGCAGCCTGGGGACTGGGAGCGGGAGTCTGCTAGAGACCCAGTACTTC
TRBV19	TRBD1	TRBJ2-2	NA	CASTAQGAGTGELFF	TGTGCCAGTACCGCACAGGGGGCAGGGACCGGGGAGCTGTTTTTT
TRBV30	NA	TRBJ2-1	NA	CAWTPRWPERSYNEQFF	TGTGCCTGGACCCCTAGATGGCCGGAGCGCTCCTACAATGAGCAGTTCTTC
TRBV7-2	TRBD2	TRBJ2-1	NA	CASSPQGLAGGNEQFF	TGTGCCAGCAGCCCCCAGGGACTAGCGGGAGGAAATGAGCAGTTCTTC
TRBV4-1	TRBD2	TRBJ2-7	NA	CASSQPTLAGGRPTSSYEQYF	TGCGCCAGCAGCCAACCGACACTAGCGGGAGGCCGGCCTACTAGCTCCTACGAGCAGTACTTC
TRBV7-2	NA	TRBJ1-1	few	CASSFRVGEAFF	TGTGCCAGCAGCTTCAGGGTAGGCGAAGCTTTCTTT
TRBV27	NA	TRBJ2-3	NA	CASSLDSSTDTQYF	TGTGCCAGCAGTTTAGACTCCTCCACAGATACGCAGTATTTT
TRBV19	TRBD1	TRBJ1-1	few	CASIRDRVNTEAFF	TGTGCCAGTATCAGGGACAGGGTGAACACTGAAGCTTTCTTT
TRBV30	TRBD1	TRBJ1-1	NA	CAWSTTTGLNTEAFF	TGTGCCTGGAGTACGACGACAGGGCTGAACACTGAAGCTTTCTTT
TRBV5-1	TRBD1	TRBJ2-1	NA	CASSRTGVSTYNEQFF	TGCGCCAGCAGCCGCACAGGGGTCTCCACCTACAATGAGCAGTTCTTC
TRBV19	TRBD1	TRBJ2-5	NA	CASSRGPGQGARGETQYF	TGTGCCAGTAGTAGGGGACCGGGACAGGGGGCGAGGGGAGAGACCCAGTACTTC
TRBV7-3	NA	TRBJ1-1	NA	CASSLTPGMNTEAFF	TGTGCCAGCAGCTTAACACCAGGGATGAACACTGAAGCTTTCTTT
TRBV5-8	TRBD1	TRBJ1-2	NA	CASSWGRGNYGYTF	TGTGCCAGCAGCTGGGGCAGGGGGAACTATGGCTACACCTTC
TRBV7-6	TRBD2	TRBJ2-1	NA	CASSTPSGGRNEQFF	TGTGCCAGCAGCACCCCTAGCGGGGGAAGAAATGAGCAGTTCTTC
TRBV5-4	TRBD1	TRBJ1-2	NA	CASSRDSLYGYTF	TGTGCCAGCTCCCGGGACAGCCTCTATGGCTACACCTTC
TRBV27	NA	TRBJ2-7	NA	CASSLGGHYEQYF	TGTGCCAGCAGTTTAGGGGGCCACTACGAGCAGTACTTC
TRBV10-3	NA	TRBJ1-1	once	CAISEGQGNTEAFF	TGTGCCATCAGTGAGGGGCAGGGAAACACTGAAGCTTTCTTT
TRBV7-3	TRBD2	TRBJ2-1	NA	CASSLGAGAGNEQFF	TGTGCCAGCAGCTTAGGGGCGGGAGCGGGGAATGAGCAGTTCTTC
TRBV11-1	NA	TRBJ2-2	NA	CASSLEGSLNTGELFF	TGTGCCAGCAGCTTAGAGGGGTCCTTGAACACCGGGGAGCTGTTTTTT
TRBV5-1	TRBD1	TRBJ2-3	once	CASSEGQGTDTQYF	TGCGCCAGCAGCGAGGGACAGGGCACAGATACGCAGTATTTT
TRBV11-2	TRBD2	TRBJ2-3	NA	CASSGTSGPRAPSTDTQYF	TGTGCCAGCTCCGGGACTAGCGGGCCCCGTGCGCCGAGCACAGATACGCAGTATTTT
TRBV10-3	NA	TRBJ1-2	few	CAISDLQGNYGYTF	TGTGCCATCAGTGACCTTCAGGGGAACTATGGCTACACCTTC
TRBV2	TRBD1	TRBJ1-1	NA	CASEGGQGVMNTEAFF	TGTGCCAGCGAGGGTGGACAGGGGGTTATGAACACTGAAGCTTTCTTT
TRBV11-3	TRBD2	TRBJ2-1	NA	CASSSGLADYNEQFF	TGTGCCAGCAGCTCCGGACTAGCGGACTACAATGAGCAGTTCTTC
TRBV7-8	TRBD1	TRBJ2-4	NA	CASSPNRSRGLKNIQYF	TGTGCCAGCAGCCCGAACCGGTCCAGGGGGCTCAAAAACATTCAGTACTTC
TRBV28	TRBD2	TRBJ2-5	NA	CASSFLFVAAGEGETQYF	TGTGCCAGCAGTTTCTTGTTTGTTGCAGCGGGAGAGGGAGAGACCCAGTACTTC
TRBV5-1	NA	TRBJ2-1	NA	CASSSTSLNYNEQFF	TGCGCCAGCAGCTCTACTAGCCTGAACTACAATGAGCAGTTCTTC
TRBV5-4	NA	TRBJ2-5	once	CASSLAVSSTGQETQYF	TGTGCCAGCAGCTTGGCCGTCAGTTCGACAGGTCAAGAGACCCAGTACTTC
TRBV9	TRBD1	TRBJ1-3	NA	CASSKDRFGNTIYF	TGTGCCAGCAGCAAGGACAGGTTTGGAAACACCATATATTTT
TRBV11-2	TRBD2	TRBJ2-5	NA	CASSFRPGGLQETQYF	TGTGCCAGCAGCTTTCGACCGGGAGGCTTACAAGAGACCCAGTACTTC
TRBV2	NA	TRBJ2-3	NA	CASRRLVTDTQYF	TGTGCCAGCAGGCGACTAGTAACAGATACGCAGTATTTT
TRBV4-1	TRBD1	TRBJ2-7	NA	CASSQPDRGRGYEQYF	TGCGCCAGCAGCCAACCCGACAGGGGGCGCGGGTACGAGCAGTACTTC
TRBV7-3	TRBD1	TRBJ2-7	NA	CASSLPNGQGFVYEQYF	TGTGCCAGCAGCTTACCGAATGGACAGGGTTTCGTCTACGAGCAGTACTTC